A selection of T cell receptor beta chains follows, all from one sample in a study of blood T cell repertoires in COVID-19. TCRdb keeps only in-frame clones here, not all; method: immunoSEQ multiplex PCR. The data show roughly 130,000 clones, 87% seen once. Material for sequencing was peripheral blood. These receptors all stem from a woman aged 55-70 years with acute or convalescent COVID-19. Each CDR3 is given with its conserved first and last residue. The order of the fields is J gene, clone size, D gene, V gene, CDR3 protein, CDR3 DNA. D genes are given only for firm matches. Not all rows give a size; the values are once, few, many and, for expanded clones, a class.

j_gene: TRBJ2-7; abundance: NA; d_gene: TRBD1; v_gene: TRBV19; CDR3aa: CASSLRTGWNEQYF; CDR3nt: TGTGCCAGTAGTTTAAGGACAGGGTGGAACGAGCAGTACTTC
j_gene: TRBJ2-3; abundance: NA; d_gene: TRBD2; v_gene: TRBV10-3; CDR3aa: CAIRDPAGATDTQYF; CDR3nt: TGTGCCATCAGGGACCCGGCGGGAGCAACAGATACGCAGTATTTT
j_gene: TRBJ2-7; abundance: NA; d_gene: NA; v_gene: TRBV28; CDR3aa: CASSFPQGIRLEQYF; CDR3nt: TGTGCCAGCAGTTTCCCCCAGGGGATAAGGCTCGAGCAGTACTTC
j_gene: TRBJ1-4; abundance: few; d_gene: NA; v_gene: TRBV5-5; CDR3aa: CASSLLGFGEKLFF; CDR3nt: TGTGCCAGCAGCTTGCTCGGGTTCGGTGAAAAACTGTTTTTT
j_gene: TRBJ2-3; abundance: NA; d_gene: TRBD2; v_gene: TRBV7-9; CDR3aa: CASSLGLAGVDTQYF; CDR3nt: TGTGCCAGCAGCTTGGGACTAGCGGGAGTAGATACGCAGTATTTT
j_gene: TRBJ2-7; abundance: NA; d_gene: TRBD1; v_gene: TRBV7-2; CDR3aa: CASSSTGVHEQYF; CDR3nt: TGTGCCAGCAGCTCGACAGGGGTCCACGAGCAGTACTTC
j_gene: TRBJ2-1; abundance: NA; d_gene: TRBD2; v_gene: TRBV6-4; CDR3aa: CASSRLAGGGYNEQFF; CDR3nt: TGTGCCAGCAGCAGACTAGCGGGAGGTGGGTACAATGAGCAGTTCTTC
j_gene: TRBJ1-1; abundance: NA; d_gene: TRBD1; v_gene: TRBV11-2; CDR3aa: CASSWGQGDTEAFF; CDR3nt: TGTGCCAGCAGCTGGGGACAGGGGGACACTGAAGCTTTCTTT
j_gene: TRBJ1-2; abundance: NA; d_gene: NA; v_gene: TRBV5-1; CDR3aa: CASSLDGGDGYGYTF; CDR3nt: TGCGCCAGCAGCTTGGATGGGGGGGACGGCTATGGCTACACCTTC
j_gene: TRBJ2-3; abundance: NA; d_gene: NA; v_gene: TRBV19; CDR3aa: CASRDGGLTRDTQYF; CDR3nt: TGTGCCAGTAGGGACGGTGGACTAACACGAGATACGCAGTATTTT
j_gene: TRBJ2-1; abundance: NA; d_gene: TRBD2; v_gene: TRBV7-6; CDR3aa: CASSSSSGAFYNEQFF; CDR3nt: TGTGCCAGCAGCTCCTCTAGCGGGGCCTTCTACAATGAGCAGTTCTTC
j_gene: TRBJ1-2; abundance: NA; d_gene: NA; v_gene: TRBV13; CDR3aa: CASNIKQGMAYGYTF; CDR3nt: TGTGCCAGCAACATAAAGCAGGGGATGGCCTATGGCTACACCTTC
j_gene: TRBJ2-1; abundance: once; d_gene: TRBD2; v_gene: TRBV11-3; CDR3aa: CASSLGGLAEGYNEQFF; CDR3nt: TGTGCCAGCAGCTTAGGGGGACTAGCGGAGGGGTACAATGAGCAGTTCTTC
j_gene: TRBJ2-6; abundance: NA; d_gene: NA; v_gene: TRBV3-1/TRBV3-2; CDR3aa: CASSQVSSGANVLTF; CDR3nt: TGTGCCAGCAGCCAAGTTAGCTCTGGGGCCAACGTCCTGACTTTC
j_gene: TRBJ1-4; abundance: NA; d_gene: TRBD1; v_gene: TRBV28; CDR3aa: CASSFEGGGEKLFF; CDR3nt: TGTGCCAGCAGTTTTGAAGGGGGCGGTGAAAAACTGTTTTTT
j_gene: TRBJ1-4; abundance: NA; d_gene: TRBD1; v_gene: TRBV2; CDR3aa: CASTDRDSNEKLFF; CDR3nt: TGTGCCAGCACAGACCGGGACAGTAATGAAAAACTGTTTTTT
j_gene: TRBJ2-6; abundance: NA; d_gene: TRBD2; v_gene: TRBV7-2; CDR3aa: CASSLPGLADGANVLTF; CDR3nt: TGTGCCAGCAGCTTACCTGGACTAGCAGATGGGGCCAACGTCCTGACTTTC
j_gene: TRBJ2-6; abundance: NA; d_gene: NA; v_gene: TRBV7-7; CDR3aa: CASSPRGGSGANVLTF; CDR3nt: TGTGCTAGCAGCCCCCGTGGGGGGTCTGGGGCCAACGTCCTGACTTTC
j_gene: TRBJ1-2; abundance: NA; d_gene: NA; v_gene: TRBV29-1; CDR3aa: CSVVSGSYGYTF; CDR3nt: TGCAGCGTTGTCTCAGGGTCCTATGGCTACACCTTC
j_gene: TRBJ2-7; abundance: NA; d_gene: NA; v_gene: TRBV28; CDR3aa: CASSLKTAYEQYF; CDR3nt: TGTGCCAGCAGTTTAAAAACAGCATACGAGCAGTACTTC
j_gene: TRBJ2-4; abundance: once; d_gene: NA; v_gene: TRBV4-1; CDR3aa: CASSHHAALLAKNIQYF; CDR3nt: TGCGCCAGCAGCCACCATGCGGCGCTTCTAGCCAAAAACATTCAGTACTTC
j_gene: TRBJ1-1; abundance: NA; d_gene: NA; v_gene: TRBV5-1; CDR3aa: CASSYDTYRNTEAFF; CDR3nt: TGCGCCAGCAGCTACGATACCTACAGGAACACTGAAGCTTTCTTT
j_gene: TRBJ2-7; abundance: NA; d_gene: TRBD1; v_gene: TRBV10-2; CDR3aa: CASSVAGGSYEQYF; CDR3nt: TGCGCCAGCAGTGTGGCAGGGGGCAGCTACGAGCAGTACTTC
j_gene: TRBJ2-1; abundance: NA; d_gene: TRBD2; v_gene: TRBV28; CDR3aa: CASSSSGGFSYNEQFF; CDR3nt: TGTGCCAGCAGTTCCAGCGGGGGATTCTCCTACAATGAGCAGTTCTTC
j_gene: TRBJ1-1; abundance: NA; d_gene: NA; v_gene: TRBV12-5; CDR3aa: CASGLVTRGITEAFF; CDR3nt: TGTGCTAGTGGTTTGGTGACGAGGGGGATCACTGAAGCTTTCTTT